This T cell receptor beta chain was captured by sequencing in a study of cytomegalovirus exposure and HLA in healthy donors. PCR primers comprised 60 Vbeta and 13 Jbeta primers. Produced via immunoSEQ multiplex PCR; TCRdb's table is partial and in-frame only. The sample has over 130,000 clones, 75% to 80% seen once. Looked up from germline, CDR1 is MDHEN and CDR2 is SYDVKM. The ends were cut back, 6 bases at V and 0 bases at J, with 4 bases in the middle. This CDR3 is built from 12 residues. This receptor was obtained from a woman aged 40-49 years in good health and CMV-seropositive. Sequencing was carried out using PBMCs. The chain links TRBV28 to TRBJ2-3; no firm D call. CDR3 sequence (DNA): TGTGCCAGCAGCCAGAGCACAGATACGCAGTATTTT. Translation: CASSQSTDTQYF.